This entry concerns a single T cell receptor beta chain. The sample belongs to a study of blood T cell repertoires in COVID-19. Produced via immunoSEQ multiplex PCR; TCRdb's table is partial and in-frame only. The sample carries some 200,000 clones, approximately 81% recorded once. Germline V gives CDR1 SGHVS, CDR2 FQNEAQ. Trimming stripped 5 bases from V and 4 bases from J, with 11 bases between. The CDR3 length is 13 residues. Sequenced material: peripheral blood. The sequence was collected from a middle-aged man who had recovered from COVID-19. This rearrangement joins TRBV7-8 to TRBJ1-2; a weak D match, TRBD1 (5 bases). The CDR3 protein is CASSPGEGYGYTF. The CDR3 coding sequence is TGTGCCAGCAGCCCGGGGGAAGGCTATGGCTACACCTTC.